This TCR beta chain stems from a study of T-cell reconstitution after alpha-beta-depleted transplantation in children. Study-wide findings and caveats: Alpha-beta T cells present about two months after transplant were reported to originate from several hundred expanded graft clones. T-cell counts and diversity at one year post-transplant came mainly from newly produced T cells.

The length of the CDR3 is 13 residues. The V and J ends lost 2 bases and 8 bases, in that order; junction bases with no gene match: 5. The germline V gene encodes CDR1 DFQATT and CDR2 SNEGSKA (reference sequence). Unique molecular identifiers were incorporated during preparation of the TCRbeta library. TCRdb redid the calling of the PCR reads with MiXCR, one entry per CDR3 protein. The sample has fewer than 250,000 distinct CDR3 sequences, 17% seen once; the top ten hold roughly two fifths. This clonotype has more than one count but fewer than ten. Its antigen is not known. The TCR sequence derives from a male patient aged 2 to 10 who had a stem cell transplant for acute lymphoblastic leukemia, so the T cells may come from the graft donor. This chain joins TRBV20-1 and TRBJ1-2; 10 positions agree with TRBD1. Sample: PBMCs, mostly from graft donor cells, taken 360 days after TCRalphabeta/CD19-depleted stem cell transplant. Written as DNA, the CDR3 is TGCAGTGCTAGACCCGGGACAGGGGAAGGCTACACCTTC. Translated: CSARPGTGEGYTF.